This T cell receptor beta chain is from a study of shared clonotypes between healthy human individuals. The table came from immunoSEQ multiplex PCR; TCRdb's copy has only in-frame clones and leaves some out. The data hold about 500,000 clones, with roughly three quarters observed a single time. General study points: Clonotype sharing among the donors was expected to vary with sequencing depth.

As to this clone: Its target is not known.

The clonotype was recovered from a woman aged 40 to 55 in good health. Some clones in this sample may be carry-over from other donors' samples. The sequenced sample consisted of PBMCs.

CDR3 nucleotides: TGTGCCAGTAGTATAGAACCCCTAGCGGGACTTGGGACAGATACGCAGTATTTT. As protein: CASSIEPLAGLGTDTQYF. The J gene is TRBJ2-3, the V gene TRBV19; TRBD2 aligns across 9 bases. This CDR3 contains 18 residues. Trimming at V came to 0 bases and at J to 3 bases, leaving 10 bases not matched to a gene. Germline lookup yields CDR1 LNHDA and CDR2 SQIVND (reference sequence).